The 15 T cell receptor beta chains in this list originate from one sample, sequenced in a study of T-cell memory formation after mild COVID-19. TCRdb recomputed calls from the 5' RACE reads with MiXCR, one row per CDR3 protein. Of about 57,000 distinct CDR3 sequences detected, 12% appear once; the ten largest clones hold approximately 26%. The sequenced material came from PBMCs or a T cell subset sorted from them (not recorded which). These receptors came from a young man who had mild COVID-19 (a few samples of this study predate the infection). Cell type and time point are not known.

The rearrangement joins TRBV7-9 to TRBJ2-1, with unresolved D. Germline-derived CDR1 and CDR2 are SEHNR and FQNEAQ (reference sequence). This CDR3 has 13 amino acids. Trimming pared 9 bases from V and 5 bases from J, leaving 14 bases between. The DNA for the CDR3 is TGTGCCAGAAGCCCCGACTCGAACAATGAGCAGTTCTTC. Its protein product is CARSPDSNNEQFF.

There are many counts of this clonotype. The rearrangement uses TRBV5-1 and TRBJ2-2; 8 bases agree with TRBD1. Losses at the gene ends were 5 bases for V and 4 bases for J; bases not matched to a gene: 7. Germline loops: CDR1 SGHRS, CDR2 YFSETQ. This CDR3 has 15 residues. The CDR3 is CASSYVDRGTGELFF. The DNA of the CDR3 is TGCGCCAGCAGTTACGTTGACAGGGGCACCGGGGAGCTGTTTTTT. The whole variable domain, remainder taken from reference TRBV5-1 and TRBJ2-2, is KAGVTQTPRYLIKTRGQQVTLSCSPISGHRSVSWYQQTPGQGLQFLFEYFSETQRNKGNFPGRFSGRQFSNSRSEMNVSTLELGDSALYLCASSYVDRGTGELFFGEGSRLTVL.

The V and J genes are TRBV15 and TRBJ2-1; 9 bases align to TRBD2. V was pared by 7 bases and J by 0 bases, with 7 bases of the junction left unmatched. This CDR3 spans 16 amino acids. Germline-derived CDR1 and CDR2 are LNHNV and YYDKDF (reference sequence). The CDR3 loop is CATTHLSGSSYNEQFF. DNA of the CDR3: TGTGCCACCACCCACCTTAGCGGGAGCTCCTACAATGAGCAGTTCTTC. The whole variable domain, remainder taken from reference TRBV15 and TRBJ2-1, is DAMVIQNPRYQVTQFGKPVTLSCSQTLNHNVMYWYQQKSSQAPKLLFHYYDKDFNNEADTPDNFQSRRPNTSFCFLDIRSPGLGDTAMYLCATTHLSGSSYNEQFFGPGTRLTVL.

This clonotype was seen a few times. The rearrangement links TRBV6-5 to TRBJ1-2, with D maybe TRBD1 (6 bases). Germline V CDR1 and CDR2: MNHEY, SVGAGI. The length of the CDR3 is 14 residues. The V gene lost 0 bases and the J gene lost 5 bases, with 10 bases spanning the gap. This CDR3 is CASSYSRGIYGYTF. CDR3 coding DNA: TGTGCCAGCAGTTACTCGAGGGGGATTTATGGCTACACCTTC.

This rearrangement joins TRBV20-1 to TRBJ2-1; D possibly corresponds to TRBD2 (7 bases). Germline V gene sequence: CDR1 DFQATT, CDR2 SNEGSKA (reference sequence). The CDR3 extends over 16 amino acids. Deletions cut 1 base from V and 2 bases from J, with 15 bases between. CDR3 DNA sequence: TGCAGTGCTAGAGTACTGCGGGGGCCCACCTACAATGAGCAGTTCTTC. It encodes CSARVLRGPTYNEQFF.

The table lists this clonotype with a few counts. This rearrangement joins TRBV5-1 to TRBJ1-2; TRBD1 might be the D (5 bases). The CDR3 extends over 14 amino acids. V dropped 3 bases and J dropped 0 bases, with 9 bases sitting between them. CDR1 and CDR2 (germline): SGHRS, YFSETQ. CDR3 residues: CASSSTASNYGYTF. DNA of the CDR3: TGCGCCAGCAGCTCGACAGCCTCTAACTATGGCTACACCTTC.

Only a few counts were recorded for this clonotype. The chain is built from TRBV7-8 and TRBJ1-5, with D possibly matching TRBD1 (6 bases). Trimming stripped 3 bases from V and 3 bases from J, with 12 bases between. Looked up from germline, CDR1 is SGHVS and CDR2 is FQNEAQ. The CDR3 is made up of 15 amino acids. CDR3 region: CASSLVGGPNQPQHF. The CDR3 DNA is TGTGCCAGCAGCTTGGTAGGGGGTCCCAATCAGCCCCAGCATTTT.

This clonotype was seen a few times. The gene calls are TRBV20-1 and TRBJ2-3, with a tentative D call TRBD1 (5 bases). This CDR3 has 12 residues. The germline CDR1 and CDR2 sequences are DFQATT and SNEGSKA (reference sequence). V lost 4 bases and J lost 2, with 7 bases in between. DNA of the CDR3: TGCAGTGCTAAGGGGCCCACAGATACGCAGTATTTT. The encoded protein is CSAKGPTDTQYF.

This clonotype has a handful of counts. The chain has TRBV5-4 and TRBJ2-3; D is possibly TRBD1 or TRBD2 (6 bases each). This CDR3 is 16 amino acids long. Between the trimmed V and J ends, which lost 6 bases and 1 base, there was a span of 18 bases. Germline V CDR1 and CDR2: SGHNT, YYREEE (reference sequence). CDR3 sequence (DNA): TGTGCCAGCATCCCGGGGGCAGGAGGGGGCACAGATACGCAGTATTTT. This codes for CASIPGAGGGTDTQYF.

A word on this clonotype: One end of the junction does not line up with germline, which may come from a read error. V usage is TRBV6-5 and J usage is TRBJ1-6, with D possibly TRBD1 on 6 matching bases. The CDR3 is 17 residues long. The germline gives CDR1 MNHEY, CDR2 SVGAGI. The CDR3 sequence: CASRPDSEGSYNSPLHF. CDR3 nucleotide sequence: TGTGCCAGCAGACCGGACAGCGAAGGCTCCTATAATTCACCACTCCACTTT.

V gene TRBV20-1 combines with J gene TRBJ2-1, with D possibly TRBD2 on 5 matching bases. The CDR3 sequence is 14 residues long. Per germline, CDR1 DFQATT and CDR2 SNEGSKA (reference sequence). V lost 1 base and J lost 3, with 10 bases in between. The CDR3 coding sequence is TGCAGTGCTAGAGTGGTAGCGAACTACAATGAGCAGTTCTTC. Its protein product is CSARVVANYNEQFF.

This clonotype was seen ten or more times. The DNA of the CDR3 is TGTGCCAGCTCACCACCGAGGAGCTCTGGGGCCAACGTCCTGACTTTC. Translation: CASSPPRSSGANVLTF. The chain couples TRBV18 to TRBJ2-6, with D hard to call. This CDR3 comprises 16 residues. The germline CDR1 and CDR2 sequences are KGHSH and LQKENI. Between the trimmed V and J ends, which lost 0 bases and 0 bases, there was a span of 6 bases.

This clonotype was seen a few times. V gene TRBV6-4 combines with J gene TRBJ2-2; 10 bases line up with TRBD1. Losses at the gene ends were 2 bases for V and 6 bases for J; bases not matched to a gene: 3. The CDR3 runs 15 residues. CDR1 is MRHNA and CDR2 is SNTAGT in the germline V gene. CDR3 amino acids: CASSDKTGGPGELFF. DNA of the CDR3: TGTGCCAGCAGTGACAAGACAGGGGGCCCCGGGGAGCTGTTTTTT.

This clonotype was seen only a few times. The V and J genes are TRBV15 and TRBJ1-3; D perhaps matches TRBD1 (5 bases). CDR3 length: 18 residues. Per germline, CDR1 LNHNV and CDR2 YYDKDF (reference sequence). V lost 0 bases and J lost 0, with 15 bases in between. CDR3 sequence reads: CATSRDNTQGTSGNTIYF. The CDR3, as DNA: TGTGCCACCAGCAGAGATAATACCCAGGGAACCTCTGGAAACACCATATATTTT.

This clonotype has a handful of counts. The chain couples TRBV10-2 to TRBJ2-6; D might be TRBD1 (5 bases). There are 16 residues in the CDR3. Trimming removed 2 bases from V and 4 bases from J, with 12 bases in between. Germline V gene sequence: CDR1 WSHSY, CDR2 SAAADI. The CDR3 bases are TGCGCCAGCAGTGAGGGCCAGGGTTCAGGGGCCAACGTCCTGACTTTC. Translation gives CASSEGQGSGANVLTF.